The clone carrying this T cell receptor (beta chain) was recorded many times. Within the sample, other DNA sequences also encode this same CDR3. The data stem from a study of blood T cell repertoires in COVID-19. Seattle enrolled patients during active infection and tracked them longitudinally. Only in-frame clones appear in the TCRdb table, and some are missing; sequencing was by immunoSEQ multiplex PCR. The sample lists 200,000 to 250,000 clones; around four fifths were seen once. The V gene lost 0 bases and the J gene lost 5 bases, with 13 bases spanning the gap. CDR3 length equals 15 residues. Germline V gene data show CDR1 as SGHAT and CDR2 as FQNNGV.

The TCR was taken from a woman aged 70-85 years with COVID-19, enrolled during active disease. Sequenced input: peripheral blood. This chain uses TRBV11-2 with TRBJ1-1; no firm D call. This CDR3 is CASSLDPGVRTEAFF. The CDR3 DNA reads TGTGCCAGCAGCTTAGATCCCGGGGTAAGGACTGAAGCTTTCTTT.